Shown below are 22 T cell receptor beta chains from a single sample sequenced in a study of blood T cells in healthy people across ages. The authors ran a second PCR of roughly 6 to 12 cycles using a sample-barcoded 5' primer and a J-beta primer mix. TCRdb passed the 5' RACE reads through MiXCR, listing each CDR3 protein once. Here the sample spans about 780,000 distinct CDR3 sequences, approximately 59% being singletons. The specimen sequenced was blood. These receptors all stem from a man younger than 45 in good health.

This clonotype was observed many times. This chain uses TRBV5-1 with TRBJ2-2; TRBD2 might be the D (5 bases). Per germline, CDR1 SGHRS and CDR2 YFSETQ. The ends were cut back, 3 bases at V and 4 bases at J, with 16 bases in the middle. The CDR3 is 16 residues long. In DNA, the CDR3 is TGCGCCAGCAGCTCTGGACGGCGGGTGCCCACCGGGGAGCTGTTTTTT. It is translated as CASSSGRRVPTGELFF.

This clonotype was found once. The V and J genes are TRBV15 and TRBJ1-5, with TRBD1 matching 9 bases. Germline CDR1 reads LNHNV; CDR2 reads YYDKDF (reference sequence). This CDR3 comprises 16 residues. The trim removed 3 bases at V and 3 bases at J, leaving 6 bases unmatched. This chain's CDR3 is CATSSGQGNFNQPQHF. For the CDR3, the DNA is TGTGCCACCAGCAGTGGACAGGGGAATTTCAATCAGCCCCAGCATTTT.

The chain links TRBV2 to TRBJ2-3; D is undetermined. V gave up 2 bases and J gave up 0 bases, with 12 bases separating them. The length of the CDR3 is 16 residues. Germline V CDR1 and CDR2: SNHLY, FYNNEI. The CDR3 region has the DNA TGTGCCAGCAGTGAATCGGCTATTACTAGCACAGATACGCAGTATTTT. Translating gives CASSESAITSTDTQYF.

The gene calls are TRBV11-2 and TRBJ2-4, with D tentatively TRBD1 (6 bases). CDR1 is SGHAT, CDR2 FQNNGV, per germline. V lost 1 base and J 0 bases, leaving 13 bases between the germline ends. CDR3 length: 17 residues. The CDR3 sequence is CASSLVSQGLAKNIQYF. In nucleotides, the CDR3 is TGTGCCAGCAGCTTAGTGAGCCAGGGGCTAGCCAAAAACATTCAGTACTTC.

This clonotype was seen a handful of times. CDR3 nucleotide sequence: TGTGCCAGCAGCGCGAGAGGGGGGGCCCAGTTCTTC. This translates into CASSARGGAQFF. This chain uses TRBV7-2 with TRBJ2-1, with D maybe TRBD2 (7 bases). Trimming pared 5 bases from V and 13 bases from J, leaving 15 bases between. This CDR3 comprises 12 residues. In germline, CDR1 is SGHTA, CDR2 FQGNSA.

The chain joins TRBV7-2 to TRBJ1-5; the D gene is possibly TRBD1 (5 bases). The V end lost 2 bases, the J end lost 4 bases, and 12 bases lay between the germline ends. This CDR3 spans 15 amino acids. Germline assignment: CDR1 SGHTA and CDR2 FQGNSA. Here the CDR3 reads CASSLSRDGNQPQHF. The CDR3 DNA reads TGTGCCAGCAGCTTAAGCCGGGACGGTAATCAGCCCCAGCATTTT.

This clonotype appeared a few times. The genes are TRBV16 and TRBJ1-2; D gene unclear. The CDR3 consists of 12 residues. Germline CDR1 KGHSY, CDR2 FQNENV. V lost 0 bases to trimming and J lost 6 bases, with 5 bases between them. The CDR3 region is CASSQSGDGYTF. For the CDR3, the DNA is TGTGCCAGCAGCCAATCCGGTGATGGCTACACCTTC.

V usage is TRBV9 and J usage is TRBJ1-1, with a weak D call TRBD1 (6 bases). V was shortened by 4 bases and J by 1 base, with 14 bases between the two germline ends. This CDR3 has 15 residues. Per the germline V gene, CDR1 is SGDLS and CDR2 is YYNGEE. The CDR3 is CASSPSGHQNTEAFF. The DNA for the CDR3 is TGTGCCAGCAGCCCGTCGGGACACCAGAACACTGAAGCTTTCTTT.

This clonotype was seen more than once but under ten times. This chain uses TRBV12-3 or TRBV12-4 with TRBJ1-6, with D perhaps TRBD1 (6 bases). CDR3 length: 15 residues. V was shortened by 3 bases and J by 7 bases, with 13 bases between the two germline ends. In nucleotides, the CDR3 is TGTGCCAGCAGTTTGACCCTAGGGGGGAATTCACCCCTCCACTTT. Amino acids: CASSLTLGGNSPLHF.

The chain employs TRBV27 and TRBJ2-5, with 8 positions matching TRBD1. This CDR3 region has 15 residues. Per the germline V gene, CDR1 is MNHEY and CDR2 is SMNVEV (reference sequence). Trimming at V came to 5 bases and at J to 5 bases, leaving 10 bases not matched to a gene. As DNA, the CDR3 is TGTGCCAGCAGTCTCCGACAGGGGCGCGGGGAGACCCAGTACTTC. Encoded protein: CASSLRQGRGETQYF.

V usage is TRBV4-2 and J usage is TRBJ2-7; D not certain. The CDR3 runs to 16 residues. With 0 bases removed from V and 3 bases from J, the gap between germline ends came to 15 bases. Germline lookup yields CDR1 LGHNA and CDR2 YNFKEQ. The CDR3 DNA is TGTGCCAGCAGCCAAGAAGTAGGGTGGTTAAACTACGAGCAGTACTTC. Translation gives CASSQEVGWLNYEQYF.

V is TRBV5-1 and J is TRBJ2-1; 12 positions agree with TRBD2. Germline V gene sequence: CDR1 SGHRS, CDR2 YFSETQ. The CDR3 spans 19 residues. V was pared by 0 bases and J by 0 bases, with 7 bases of the junction left unmatched. The CDR3, as DNA: TGCGCCAGCAGCTTGGGTCTAGCGGGGGGGATCAGCTCCTACAATGAGCAGTTCTTC. Amino acid sequence: CASSLGLAGGISSYNEQFF.

This chain links TRBV29-1 with TRBJ1-6; D call uncertain. The germline V gene has CDR1 SQVTM and CDR2 ANQGSEA. This CDR3 comprises 13 residues. V lost 4 bases and J 4 bases, leaving 8 bases between the germline ends. The CDR3 loop is CSVGAEYNSPLHF. In nucleotides, the CDR3 is TGCAGCGTTGGCGCAGAGTATAATTCACCCCTCCACTTT. The full variable domain, rest sourced from reference TRBV29-1 and TRBJ1-6, is SAVISQKPSRDICQRGTSLTIQCQVDSQVTMMFWYRQQPGQSLTLIATANQGSEATYESGFVIDKFPISRPNLTFSTLTVSNMSPEDSSIYLCSVGAEYNSPLHFGNGTRLTVT.

V gene TRBV7-2 combines with J gene TRBJ2-5; 8 bases align to TRBD2. The V segment lost 5 bases and the J segment 1 base; nucleotides outside the gene matches: 15. The germline V gene encodes CDR1 SGHTA and CDR2 FQGNSA. The CDR3 has 18 amino acids. In nucleotides, the CDR3 is TGTGCCAGCAGCCGGGGACTAGTTTCGGCAATCGCCCAAGAGACCCAGTACTTC. This encodes CASSRGLVSAIAQETQYF. The full variable domain, completed using reference TRBV7-2 and TRBJ2-5, is GAGVSQSPSNKVTEKGKDVELRCDPISGHTALYWYRQSLGQGLEFLIYFQGNSAPDKSGLPSDRFSAERTGGSVSTLTIQRTQQEDSAVYLCASSRGLVSAIAQETQYFGPGTRLLVL.

This rearrangement joins TRBV9 to TRBJ1-2; the D is unclear. Deletions cut 3 bases from V and 8 bases from J, with 8 bases between. The CDR3 covers 11 residues. Germline V gives CDR1 SGDLS, CDR2 YYNGEE. The CDR3 bases are TGTGCCAGCAGCGCCTCGGGGGGCTACACCTTC. It is translated as CASSASGGYTF.

The chain links TRBV20-1 to TRBJ2-5; possibly TRBD1 or TRBD2 for D (5 bases each). The V and J ends lost 7 bases and 2 bases respectively, with 14 bases between them. Germline loops: CDR1 DFQATT, CDR2 SNEGSKA (reference sequence). The CDR3 contains 13 residues. The CDR3 DNA reads as TGCAGTGGCCCGGGGCAGCTACAAGAGACCCAGTACTTC. Amino acids: CSGPGQLQETQYF.

This clonotype was counted once. V is TRBV29-1 and J is TRBJ2-1; D is undetermined. V lost 4 bases and J 6 bases, leaving 13 bases between the germline ends. The V gene's germline CDR1 is SQVTM and CDR2 ANQGSEA. The CDR3 contains 13 residues. The CDR3 DNA reads TGCAGCGTTGCGCACCCCTTATCCAATGAGCAGTTCTTC. This sequence encodes CSVAHPLSNEQFF.

The V and J genes are TRBV7-9 and TRBJ1-2, with 7 bases that match TRBD1. This CDR3 contains 16 residues. Trimming cost V 6 bases and J 4 bases; bases outside gene matches: 14. Germline V lookup: CDR1 SEHNR, CDR2 FQNEAQ (reference sequence). CDR3 region: CASSLLGQLLFYGYTF. CDR3 in DNA: TGTGCCAGCAGTTTACTGGGACAGCTTCTTTTCTATGGCTACACCTTC.

This chain uses TRBV6-2 or TRBV6-3 with TRBJ1-5; 8 bases match TRBD1. The CDR3 loop spans 15 amino acids. The germline V gene encodes CDR1 MNHEY and CDR2 SVGEGT. With 6 bases clipped from V and 4 bases from J, the junction kept 8 bases outside the gene matches. Written as DNA, the CDR3 is TGTGCCAGCAGGGGACAGGATGGATTTAATCAGCCCCAGCATTTT. It yields the protein CASRGQDGFNQPQHF.

In this sample, this clonotype turned up a few times. The J gene is TRBJ2-1, the V gene TRBV6-5, with D uncertain. The CDR3 sequence is 15 residues long. V was shortened by 5 bases and J by 4 bases, with 15 bases between the two germline ends. Germline values: CDR1 MNHEY, CDR2 SVGAGI. CDR3 amino acids: CASSPDLSPYNEQFF. The DNA for the CDR3 is TGTGCCAGCAGTCCCGACTTATCTCCTTACAATGAGCAGTTCTTC.

The CDR3 loop reads CASSGASGAYNEQFF. CDR3 in DNA: TGTGCCAGCTCAGGGGCTAGCGGGGCCTACAATGAGCAGTTCTTC. This chain joins TRBV7-3 and TRBJ2-1; 9 positions match TRBD2. The CDR3 runs 15 residues. Germline-derived CDR1 and CDR2 are SGHTA and FQGTGA. V lost 8 bases to trimming and J lost 2 bases; unmatched junction nucleotides: 7.

The rearrangement links TRBV20-1 to TRBJ1-1; a weak D match, TRBD1 (6 bases). Deletions cut 0 bases from V and 4 bases from J, with 12 bases between. This CDR3 has 14 amino acids. Per germline, CDR1 DFQATT and CDR2 SNEGSKA (reference sequence). Written as DNA, the CDR3 is TGCAGTGCTAGAGATCAGGGGAGGTTCACTGAAGCTTTCTTT. Translating it yields CSARDQGRFTEAFF.